Given below is one T cell receptor beta chain in context. Antigen: not known. Each sample gave at least 7 million isolated PBMCs. The data derive from a study of blood T cells in healthy people across ages. General study points: Unsorted PBMC material precluded a definitive naive versus antigen-experienced comparison.

A second about 6 to 12 cycle PCR used barcoded and J-beta primers. TCRdb fed the 5' RACE reads into MiXCR, producing one record per CDR3 protein. The sample contains around 500,000 distinct CDR3 sequences, 47% of which appear only once. The specimen sequenced was blood. This clonotype was sampled from a man at least 80 years old in good health.

CDR3 nucleotide sequence: TGTGCCAGCAGTCCACCGACAGGGGATTCAAATCAGCCCCAGCATTTT. Its protein product is CASSPPTGDSNQPQHF. The chain combines TRBV6-6 with TRBJ1-5; 8 bases map to TRBD1. This CDR3 region has 16 residues. Germline V CDR1 and CDR2: MNHNY, SVGAGI (reference sequence). V was pared by 5 bases and J by 4 bases, with 10 bases of the junction left unmatched.